This T cell receptor beta chain was identified during a study of blood T cell repertoires in COVID-19 (dated by TCRdb to the early 2020s). The study in broad terms: Samples from collaborators originated in the United States, Italy and Spain and spanned both the acute and convalescent phases of COVID-19. Sample metadata almost always included a de-identified subject ID, COVID-19 status, age in years and sex. Samples came from the ongoing ImmuneRACE study (first 160 participants) plus 1,254 subjects from 6 global collaborators. The repertoires were released in a freely available public database intended as a resource for research on the immune response to SARS-CoV-2. HLA class I and class II types, where available, came from metadata supplied by the sample provider rather than from assay-based typing. Deeply sampled blood TCRbeta repertoires from subjects exposed to, actively infected with, or recovered from COVID-19 were included in the dataset. The material from the prospective study consisted of cDNA or gDNA derived from T cells, B-cell-depleted T cells, or PBMCs.

Samples from volunteer blood donors who had recovered from COVID-19 were contributed by a second Seattle source. Collaborating institutions collected whole blood in K2EDTA tubes following their own protocols. For TCRbeta analysis, collaborators shipped samples in one of three forms: frozen whole blood, isolated PBMCs, or DNA extracted from either of those sample types. As concerns this clone: Its recognized antigen is unknown. Base qualities were left out, and no much larger clone turns up one base away.

TCRbeta CDR3 regions were amplified from genomic DNA by means of the immunoSEQ Assay, a bias-controlled multiplex PCR. The authors processed their data as follows. Within the assay, amplification of reference gene primers was used to estimate how many nucleated cells each sample contained. To quantify the absolute abundance of each unique TCRbeta CDR3 rearrangement, sequence reads were collapsed and filtered. For each sample, productive Simpson clonality was calculated as the square root of Simpson's diversity index over productive rearrangements. TCRdb re-hosts the immuneACCESS table, in-frame sequences only. Its copies lack some clones; in the studies checked, an unresolved V gene accounts for under half of them, and the cause for the rest is not known. V, J and clone size reflect that table, while D and trimming were determined from the DNA. The sample table contains about 130,000 clones; only one count was recorded for 78% of them. Together, the top ten hold 11% of the sample.

The germline V gene (reference sequence) supplies CDR1 LNHDA and CDR2 SQIVND. Its CDR3 holds 13 amino acids, cysteine through phenylalanine. The only DNA kept is the CDR3, 39 bases in frame from the first base. Cut back by 6 bases and 9 bases, the V and J ends lie 15 bases apart. Paper-wide results and their limitations: The amount of clinical and demographic metadata varied by source and participant and was provided uncurated.

The sequenced sample was peripheral blood. The receptor was derived from a man aged 60 to 69 who had recovered from COVID-19. Recombination joined TRBV19 with TRBJ1-5; the D gene assignment is ambiguous. Here is the DNA: TGTGCCAGTAGCCCAGGTGCCCGTGGGCCCCAGCATTTT. This codes for CASSPGARGPQHF. With the rest looked up from the reference TRBV19 and TRBJ1-5 genes rather than sequenced, the full variable domain is DGGITQSPKYLFRKEGQNVTLSCEQNLNHDAMYWYRQDPGQGLRLIYYSQIVNDFQKGDIAEGYSVSREKKESFPLTVTSAQKNPTAFYLCASSPGARGPQHFGDGTRLSIL.